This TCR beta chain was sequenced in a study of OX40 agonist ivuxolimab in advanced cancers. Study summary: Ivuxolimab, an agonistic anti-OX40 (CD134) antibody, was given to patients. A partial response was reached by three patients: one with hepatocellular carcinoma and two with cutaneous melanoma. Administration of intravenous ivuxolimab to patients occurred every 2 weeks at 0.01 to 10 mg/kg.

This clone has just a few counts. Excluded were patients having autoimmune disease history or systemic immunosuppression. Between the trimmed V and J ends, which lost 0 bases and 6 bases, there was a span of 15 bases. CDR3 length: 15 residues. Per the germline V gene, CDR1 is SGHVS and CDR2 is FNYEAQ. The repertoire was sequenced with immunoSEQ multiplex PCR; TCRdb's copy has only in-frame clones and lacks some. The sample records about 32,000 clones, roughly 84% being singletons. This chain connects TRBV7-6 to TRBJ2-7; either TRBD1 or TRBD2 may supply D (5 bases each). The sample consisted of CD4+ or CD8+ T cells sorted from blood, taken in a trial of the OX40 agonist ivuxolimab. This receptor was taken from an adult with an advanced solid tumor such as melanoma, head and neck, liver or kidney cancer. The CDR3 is CASSLAPSEGSEQYF. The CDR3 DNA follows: TGTGCCAGCAGCTTAGCGCCCAGCGAGGGGAGCGAGCAGTACTTC.